These 10 T cell receptor beta chains were all obtained from the same sample, sequenced in a study of T cells in Graves' hyperthyroidism and ophthalmopathy. Amplified TCR beta CDR3 regions derived from RNA transcripts. Initially, a first-round RT-PCR of the TCR CDR3 employed the HTBI primer set. Via MiXCR, TCRdb re-called the multiplex PCR reads, giving one row per CDR3 protein. This table holds about 760,000 distinct CDR3 sequences, approximately 40% found once. The specimen sequenced was blood. The receptor source for this set is a woman in her thirties or forties with Graves' hyperthyroidism.

This clonotype was recorded at least ten times. V is TRBV7-2 and J is TRBJ2-7; tentatively, D is TRBD2 (5 bases). Looked up from germline, CDR1 is SGHTA and CDR2 is FQGNSA. V lost 2 bases to trimming and J lost 1 base, with 9 bases between them. The CDR3 is 14 amino acids. CDR3 nucleotide sequence: TGTGCCAGCAGCTTACTTCAGCGGTCCTACGAGCAGTACTTC. Protein sequence: CASSLLQRSYEQYF.

The V and J genes are TRBV3-1 and TRBJ2-6; tentatively, D is TRBD1 or TRBD2 (7 bases each). The CDR3 extends over 15 amino acids. V dropped 4 bases and J dropped 4 bases, with 11 bases sitting between them. Germline loops: CDR1 LGHDT, CDR2 YNNKEL (reference sequence). The CDR3 reads CASSLRGGGANVLTF. In DNA form, the CDR3 reads TGTGCCAGCAGCCTCAGGGGGGGAGGGGCCAACGTCCTGACTTTC.

V and J are TRBV6-5 and TRBJ1-1; D unresolved. CDR1 MNHEY and CDR2 SVGAGI come from the germline V gene. CDR3 length: 16 residues. The germline V and J ends were trimmed by 5 bases and 0 bases, with 16 bases remaining between them. The CDR3 DNA follows: TGTGCCAGCAGTGAAGAGGGCAGAGGCATGAACACTGAAGCTTTCTTT. Protein product: CASSEEGRGMNTEAFF.

To note about this clonotype: A much more abundant neighbour one base away suggests this may be a read error. CDR3 amino acids: CASCRGTGELFF. The CDR3 DNA reads TGCGCCAGCTGCAGGGGGACCGGGGAGCTGTTTTTT. The genes are TRBV5-1 and TRBJ2-2; 7 bases are a match to TRBD1. The CDR3 length is 12 residues. Germline assignment: CDR1 SGHRS and CDR2 YFSETQ. Trimming cost V 7 bases and J 5 bases; bases outside gene matches: 2.

This clonotype was counted ten times or more. This chain joins TRBV7-2 and TRBJ1-5, with unresolved D. Trimming left V 6 bases short and J 4 bases short, with 13 bases between. CDR1 and CDR2 from the germline V gene are SGHTA and FQGNSA. The CDR3 contains 14 residues. The CDR3 loop is CASSFARFNQPQHF. CDR3 in DNA: TGTGCCAGCAGTTTCGCCCGGTTTAATCAGCCCCAGCATTTT.

The rearrangement uses TRBV19 and TRBJ2-3, with D unresolved. CDR1 and CDR2 (germline): LNHDA, SQIVND (reference sequence). This CDR3 is 12 amino acids long. The V end was cut by 8 bases, the J end by 1 base, with 7 bases between. CDR3 bases: TGTGCCAGTGGTAGGGGCACAGATACGCAGTATTTT. Its translation is CASGRGTDTQYF.

The rearrangement links TRBV5-6 to TRBJ1-2; 8 nucleotides match TRBD1. This CDR3 has 16 amino acids. The V segment lost 1 base and the J segment 4 bases; nucleotides outside the gene matches: 9. Germline loops: CDR1 SGHDT, CDR2 YYEEEE. Here the CDR3 DNA reads TGTGCCAGCAGCTTGTTGACAGGGGCAGGCACCTATGGCTACACCTTC. This encodes CASSLLTGAGTYGYTF. The full variable domain, its missing parts supplied by reference TRBV5-6 and TRBJ1-2, is DAGVTQSPTHLIKTRGQQVTLRCSPKSGHDTVSWYQQALGQGPQFIFQYYEEEERQRGNFPDRFSGHQFPNYSSELNVNALLLGDSALYLCASSLLTGAGTYGYTFGSGTRLTVV.

This clonotype turned up a few times. The genes are TRBV19 and TRBJ1-5, with a tentative D call TRBD1 (5 bases). The CDR3 runs 15 residues. The ends were cut back, 7 bases at V and 0 bases at J, with 13 bases in the middle. Germline values: CDR1 LNHDA, CDR2 SQIVND (reference sequence). The CDR3 nucleotides read TGTGCCAGTATCGTCGGGGGAGATAGCAATCAGCCCCAGCATTTT. Its translation: CASIVGGDSNQPQHF.

A note on this clonotype: A much bigger clone sits one base away, suggesting this may be a read error. The CDR3 region has the DNA TGTGCCATCAGTGGTAACCCGGGACTAGCGATTTCTGGGGCCAACGTCCTGACTTTC. This translates into CAISGNPGLAISGANVLTF. This chain connects TRBV10-3 to TRBJ2-6; TRBD2 agrees at 10 bases. The CDR3 has 19 amino acids. The junction had 10 bases not matched to a gene; V was cut back by 4 bases and J by 1 base. Germline assignment: CDR1 ENHRY and CDR2 SYGVKD.

This clonotype showed up many times. J is TRBJ1-1 and V is TRBV15; TRBD1 matches at 10 bases. The germline gives CDR1 LNHNV, CDR2 YYDKDF (reference sequence). The CDR3 spans 15 residues. With V trimmed by 0 bases and J by 13 bases, 11 bases remained unmatched. CDR3 coding DNA: TGTGCCACCAGCAGAGATCTCGGGGACAGGGGAGCGAGTTTCTTT. Its translation is CATSRDLGDRGASFF.